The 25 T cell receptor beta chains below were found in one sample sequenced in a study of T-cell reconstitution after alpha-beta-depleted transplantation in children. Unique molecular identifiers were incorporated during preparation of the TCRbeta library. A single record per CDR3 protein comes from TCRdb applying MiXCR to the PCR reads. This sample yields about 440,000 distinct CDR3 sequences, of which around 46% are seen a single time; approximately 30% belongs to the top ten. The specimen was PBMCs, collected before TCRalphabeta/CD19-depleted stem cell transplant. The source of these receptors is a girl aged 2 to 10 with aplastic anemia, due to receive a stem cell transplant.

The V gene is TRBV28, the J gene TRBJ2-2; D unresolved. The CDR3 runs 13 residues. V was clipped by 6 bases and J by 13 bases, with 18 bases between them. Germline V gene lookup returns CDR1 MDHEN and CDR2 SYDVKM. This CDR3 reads CASRRPTPGRLFF. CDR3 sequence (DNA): TGTGCCAGCAGACGACCTACGCCGGGTAGGCTGTTTTTT.

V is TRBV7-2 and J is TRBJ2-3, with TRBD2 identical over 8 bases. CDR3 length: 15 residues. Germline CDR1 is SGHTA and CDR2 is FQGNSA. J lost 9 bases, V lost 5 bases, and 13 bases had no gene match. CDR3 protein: CASSPPGTRISTQYF. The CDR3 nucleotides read TGTGCCAGCAGCCCCCCAGGGACTAGGATATCAACGCAGTATTTT. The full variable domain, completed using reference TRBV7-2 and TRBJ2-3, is GAGVSQSPSNKVTEKGKDVELRCDPISGHTALYWYRQSLGQGLEFLIYFQGNSAPDKSGLPSDRFSAERTGGSVSTLTIQRTQQEDSAVYLCASSPPGTRISTQYFGPGTRLTVL.

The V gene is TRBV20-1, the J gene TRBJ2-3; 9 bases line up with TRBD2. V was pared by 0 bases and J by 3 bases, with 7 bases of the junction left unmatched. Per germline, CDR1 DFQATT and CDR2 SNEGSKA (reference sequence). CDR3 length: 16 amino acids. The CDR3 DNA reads TGCAGTGCTAGAGAGTGGAGCGGGAGGATGACAGATACGCAGTATTTT. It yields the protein CSAREWSGRMTDTQYF.

The CDR3 reads CSALQGGEETQYF. In DNA form, the CDR3 reads TGCAGTGCTCTACAAGGGGGGGAGGAGACCCAGTACTTC. The J gene is TRBJ2-5, the V gene TRBV20-1; possibly TRBD2 for D (7 bases). V dropped 5 bases and J dropped 5 bases, with 15 bases sitting between them. CDR3 size: 13 residues. The germline CDR1 and CDR2 sequences are DFQATT and SNEGSKA (reference sequence).

The CDR3 sequence: CSVEKPGIYNEQFF. In DNA, the CDR3 is TGCAGCGTTGAGAAGCCAGGGATCTACAATGAGCAGTTCTTC. The chain couples TRBV29-1 to TRBJ2-1; possibly TRBD1 for D (5 bases). Trimming pared 3 bases from V and 3 bases from J, leaving 12 bases between. This CDR3 is 14 amino acids long. Germline-derived CDR1 and CDR2 are SQVTM and ANQGSEA.

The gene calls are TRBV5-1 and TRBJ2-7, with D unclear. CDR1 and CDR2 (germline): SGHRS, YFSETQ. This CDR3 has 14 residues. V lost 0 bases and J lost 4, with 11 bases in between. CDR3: CASSLGQDQYEQYF. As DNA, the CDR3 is TGCGCCAGCAGCTTGGGGCAGGATCAGTACGAGCAGTACTTC.

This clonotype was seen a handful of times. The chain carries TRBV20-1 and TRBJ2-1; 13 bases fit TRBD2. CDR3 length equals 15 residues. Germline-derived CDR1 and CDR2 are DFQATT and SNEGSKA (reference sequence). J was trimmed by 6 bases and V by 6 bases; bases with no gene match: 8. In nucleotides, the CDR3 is TGCAGTGCCCTCGGACTAGCGGGAGTGGGCAATGAGCAGTTCTTC. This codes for CSALGLAGVGNEQFF.

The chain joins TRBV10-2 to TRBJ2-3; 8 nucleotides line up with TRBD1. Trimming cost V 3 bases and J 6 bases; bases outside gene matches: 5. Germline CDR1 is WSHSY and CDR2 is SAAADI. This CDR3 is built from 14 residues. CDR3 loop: CASSDRGQEDTQYF. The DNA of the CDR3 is TGCGCCAGCAGTGACAGGGGGCAAGAGGATACGCAGTATTTT.

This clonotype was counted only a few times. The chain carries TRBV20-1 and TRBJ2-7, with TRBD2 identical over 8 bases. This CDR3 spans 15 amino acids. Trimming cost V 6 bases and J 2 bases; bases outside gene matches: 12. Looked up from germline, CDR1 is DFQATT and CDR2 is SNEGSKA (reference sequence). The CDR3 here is CSAMGPGLGTYEQYF. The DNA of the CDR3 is TGCAGTGCAATGGGACCGGGACTAGGGACCTACGAGCAGTACTTC.

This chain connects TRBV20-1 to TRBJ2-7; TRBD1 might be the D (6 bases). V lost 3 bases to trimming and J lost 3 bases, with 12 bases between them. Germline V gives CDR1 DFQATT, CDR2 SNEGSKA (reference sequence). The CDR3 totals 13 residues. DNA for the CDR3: TGCAGTGCTAGGGACAGCCGAATCTACGAGCAGTACTTC. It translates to CSARDSRIYEQYF.

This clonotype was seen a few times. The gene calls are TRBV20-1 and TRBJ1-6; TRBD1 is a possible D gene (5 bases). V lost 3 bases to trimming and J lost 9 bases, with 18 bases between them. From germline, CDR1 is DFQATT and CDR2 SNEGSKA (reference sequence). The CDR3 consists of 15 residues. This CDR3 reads CSARGPFRGRSPLHF. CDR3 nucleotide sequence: TGCAGTGCTAGGGGACCCTTCCGGGGTCGTTCACCCCTCCACTTT.

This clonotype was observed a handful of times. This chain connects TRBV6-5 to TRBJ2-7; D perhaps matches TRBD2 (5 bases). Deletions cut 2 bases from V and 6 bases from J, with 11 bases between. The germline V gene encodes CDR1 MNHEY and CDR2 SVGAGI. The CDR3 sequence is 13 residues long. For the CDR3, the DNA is TGTGCCAGCAGTTACCTGGCGGGCAGCGAGCAGTACTTC. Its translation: CASSYLAGSEQYF.

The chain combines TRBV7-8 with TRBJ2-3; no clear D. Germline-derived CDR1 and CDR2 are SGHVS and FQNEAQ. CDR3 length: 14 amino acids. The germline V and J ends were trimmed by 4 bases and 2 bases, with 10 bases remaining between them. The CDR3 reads CASSSIRDTDTQYF. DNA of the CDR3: TGTGCCAGCAGCTCAATAAGGGACACAGATACGCAGTATTTT.

The CDR3 is CSAAPGTGNNQPQHF. CDR3 nucleotides: TGCAGTGCCGCCCCCGGGACAGGGAACAATCAGCCCCAGCATTTT. The J gene is TRBJ1-5, the V gene TRBV20-1; 9 bases map to TRBD1. Germline CDR1 reads DFQATT; CDR2 reads SNEGSKA (reference sequence). Germline trimming cut 6 bases from V and 3 bases from J; bases unmatched to any gene: 9. The CDR3 runs to 15 residues.

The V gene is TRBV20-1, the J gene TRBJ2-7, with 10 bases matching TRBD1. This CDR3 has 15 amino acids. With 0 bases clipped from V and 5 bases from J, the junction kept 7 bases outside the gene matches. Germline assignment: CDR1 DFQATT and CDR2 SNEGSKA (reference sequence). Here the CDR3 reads CSARDPGQGSHEQYF. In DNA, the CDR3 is TGCAGTGCTAGAGATCCGGGACAGGGGAGCCACGAGCAGTACTTC.

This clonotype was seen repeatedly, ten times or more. This chain's CDR3 is CASSQVGSKKQYF. The CDR3 region has the DNA TGCGCCAGCAGCCAAGTAGGCAGTAAAAAGCAGTACTTC. The chain carries TRBV4-1 and TRBJ2-7; D remains ambiguous. V lost 1 base to trimming and J lost 8 bases, with 12 bases between them. CDR1 and CDR2 (germline): MGHRA, YSYEKL. This CDR3 is 13 amino acids long.

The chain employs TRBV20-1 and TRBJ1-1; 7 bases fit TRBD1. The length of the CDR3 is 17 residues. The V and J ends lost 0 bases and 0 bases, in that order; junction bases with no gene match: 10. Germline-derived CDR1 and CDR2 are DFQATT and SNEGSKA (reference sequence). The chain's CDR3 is CSARDPTGVSMNTEAFF. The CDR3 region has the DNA TGCAGTGCTAGAGATCCAACAGGGGTTTCGATGAACACTGAAGCTTTCTTT.

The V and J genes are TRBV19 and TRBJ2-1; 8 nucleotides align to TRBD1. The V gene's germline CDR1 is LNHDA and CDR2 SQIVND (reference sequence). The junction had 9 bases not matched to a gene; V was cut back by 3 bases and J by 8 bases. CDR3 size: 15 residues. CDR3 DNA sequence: TGTGCCAGTAGTATCCGGACAGGGATAAGGGATGAGCAGTTCTTC. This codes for CASSIRTGIRDEQFF.

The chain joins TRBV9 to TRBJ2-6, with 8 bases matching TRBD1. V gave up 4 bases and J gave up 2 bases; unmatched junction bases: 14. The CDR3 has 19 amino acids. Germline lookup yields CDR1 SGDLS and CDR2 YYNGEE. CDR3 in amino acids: CASSPQAQGVVAGANVLTF. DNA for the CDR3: TGTGCCAGCAGCCCCCAAGCACAGGGGGTTGTGGCTGGGGCCAACGTCCTGACTTTC. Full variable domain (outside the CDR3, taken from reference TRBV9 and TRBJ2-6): DSGVTQTPKHLITATGQRVTLRCSPRSGDLSVYWYQQSLDQGLQFLIQYYNGEERAKGNILERFSAQQFPDLHSELNLSSLELGDSALYFCASSPQAQGVVAGANVLTFGAGSRLTVL.

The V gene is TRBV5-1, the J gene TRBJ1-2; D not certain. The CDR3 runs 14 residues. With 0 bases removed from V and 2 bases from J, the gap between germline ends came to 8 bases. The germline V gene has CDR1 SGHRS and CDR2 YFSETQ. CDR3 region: CASSLDGTNYGYTF. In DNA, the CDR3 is TGCGCCAGCAGCTTGGACGGAACGAACTATGGCTACACCTTC.

CDR3 protein: CASSLPPGYEQYF. Here the CDR3 DNA reads TGTGCCAGCAGTTTACCCCCGGGATACGAGCAGTACTTC. The chain couples TRBV28 to TRBJ2-7; weak D call: TRBD2 (5 bases). CDR1 and CDR2 (germline): MDHEN, SYDVKM. The germline V and J ends were trimmed by 2 bases and 4 bases, with 9 bases remaining between them. There are 13 residues in the CDR3.

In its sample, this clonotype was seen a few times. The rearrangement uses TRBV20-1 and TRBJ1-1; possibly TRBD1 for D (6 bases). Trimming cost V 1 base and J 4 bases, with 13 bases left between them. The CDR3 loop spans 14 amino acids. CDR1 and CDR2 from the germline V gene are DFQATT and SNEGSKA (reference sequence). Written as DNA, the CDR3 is TGCAGTGCTAGAGGCCAGGGGTGGGCCACTGAAGCTTTCTTT. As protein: CSARGQGWATEAFF.

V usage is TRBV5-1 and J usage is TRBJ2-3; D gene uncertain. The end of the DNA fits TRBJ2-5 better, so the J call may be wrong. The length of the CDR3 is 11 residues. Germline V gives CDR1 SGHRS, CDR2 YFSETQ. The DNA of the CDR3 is TGCGCCAGCAGCTTGTACGGGACCCAGTACTTC. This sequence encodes CASSLYGTQYF.

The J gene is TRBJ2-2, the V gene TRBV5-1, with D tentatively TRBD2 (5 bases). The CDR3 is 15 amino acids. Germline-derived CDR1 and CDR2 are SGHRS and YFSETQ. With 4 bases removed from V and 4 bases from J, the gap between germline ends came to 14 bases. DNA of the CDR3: TGCGCCAGCAGCCAGTGGACGGGGAGCACCGGGGAGCTGTTTTTT. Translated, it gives CASSQWTGSTGELFF.

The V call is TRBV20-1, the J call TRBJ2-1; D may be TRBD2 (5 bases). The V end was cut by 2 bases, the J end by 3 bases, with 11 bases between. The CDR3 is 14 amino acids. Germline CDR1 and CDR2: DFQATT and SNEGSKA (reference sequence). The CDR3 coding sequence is TGCAGTGCTAGATTCCCGGGGTACTACAATGAGCAGTTCTTC. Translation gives CSARFPGYYNEQFF.